The present entry profiles one T cell receptor (beta chain) with its context. Using unique molecular identifiers, the investigators prepared the TCRbeta library. Using its own MiXCR run on the PCR reads, TCRdb lists one record per CDR3 protein. The sample has a few hundred thousand distinct CDR3 sequences, about 20% seen once. This sample stems from a study of T-cell reconstitution after alpha-beta-depleted transplantation in children. The CDR3 runs 15 residues. CDR1 is MGHRA and CDR2 is YSYEKL in the germline V gene. With 0 bases clipped from V and 5 bases from J, the junction kept 1 base outside the gene matches.

Sequenced material: PBMCs from the stem cell graft donor, taken from the stem cell graft. This chain joins TRBV4-1 and TRBJ2-5; 12 bases are a match to TRBD1. The receptor's source is a human donor who donated a stem cell graft to a child with acute myeloid leukemia. In nucleotides, the CDR3 is TGCGCCAGCAGCCAAGAGGGACAGGGGGCTGAGACCCAGTACTTC. Translating it yields CASSQEGQGAETQYF.